This T cell receptor beta chain was retrieved from a study of shared clonotypes between healthy human individuals. Study summary: The study used three CD4 naive, three CD4 memory, two CD8 naive and one CD8 memory plate per donor.

Notes on the study in general: Generally, estimated richness proved larger in naive subsets than it did in memory subsets. The small donor group covered limited genetic and exposure diversity.

Naive CD4+ cells were CD45RA-selected; the remaining cells were memory. Remarks on this clone: Its antigen is unknown.

The assay was immunoSEQ multiplex PCR, and TCRdb's table has in-frame clones only and misses some. Of hundreds of thousands of clones listed, 72% were seen once; the top ten hold 1.8%. The specimen sequenced was memory CD4+ T cells sorted from blood. Subset specified: CD45RA-negative fraction. The receptor comes from a woman in her 30s in good health.

Written as DNA, the CDR3 is TGCGCCAGCAGCAAGGGCCTCCAAGAGACCCAGTACTTC. Translated, it gives CASSKGLQETQYF. J is TRBJ2-5 and V is TRBV5-1; D unresolved. This CDR3 contains 13 residues. The V end lost 4 bases, the J end lost 1 base, and 8 bases lay between the germline ends. Germline lookup yields CDR1 SGHRS and CDR2 YFSETQ.